Shown below are 20 T cell receptor beta chains from a single sample sequenced in a study of T cell responses to AZD1222 COVID-19 vaccine. Some clones are missing from TCRdb's copy, which holds only in-frame ones; the method was immunoSEQ multiplex PCR. Seen here are some 130,000 clones, around 84% observed once, and the top ten hold around 22%. The sample in question was peripheral blood, obtained on day 0 of AZD1222 vaccination. The receptors were sampled from an adult in good health.

The rearrangement links TRBV7-9 to TRBJ2-3; tentatively, D is TRBD2 (6 bases). Trimming stripped 5 bases from V and 11 bases from J, with 14 bases between. The germline gives CDR1 SEHNR, CDR2 FQNEAQ (reference sequence). The CDR3 has 12 amino acids. The DNA of the CDR3 is TGTGCCAGCAGCGAGGGGACTTTAAGGCAGTATTTT. Encoded protein: CASSEGTLRQYF.

The V and J genes are TRBV5-4 and TRBJ1-2; D uncertain. The CDR3 runs to 14 residues. Germline CDR1 reads SGHNT; CDR2 reads YYREEE (reference sequence). Trimming shortened V by 0 bases and J by 5 bases, and 11 bases separated the two germline ends. This chain's CDR3 is CASSLGDSDYGYTF. CDR3 nucleotide sequence: TGTGCCAGCAGCTTGGGTGATTCCGATTATGGCTACACCTTC.

The chain carries TRBV6-5 and TRBJ1-2; no clear D. From germline, CDR1 is MNHEY and CDR2 SVGAGI. Deletions cut 5 bases from V and 5 bases from J, with 12 bases between. The CDR3 length is 13 residues. The CDR3 nucleotides are TGTGCCAGCAGTCCCGAGTACGGGTATGGCTACACCTTC. The encoded protein is CASSPEYGYGYTF.

The chain couples TRBV9 to TRBJ2-2, with TRBD1 matching over 8 bases. The J segment lost 6 bases and the V segment lost 3 bases, leaving 16 bases of the junction unmatched. CDR1 and CDR2 (germline): SGDLS, YYNGEE. CDR3 length: 18 amino acids. The CDR3 region has the DNA TGTGCCAGCAGCGGGGGGACAGGAAAAAATGGTGATCCCGGGGAGCTGTTTTTT. Translated, it gives CASSGGTGKNGDPGELFF.

For the CDR3, the DNA is TGTGCCAGCAGCCAAGATCGAGGGGGCTCCTACGAGCAGTACTTC. Translated: CASSQDRGGSYEQYF. The chain joins TRBV3-1 (or the pseudogene TRBV3-2) to TRBJ2-7; a weak D match, TRBD1 (6 bases). V lost 0 bases to trimming and J lost 0 bases, with 9 bases between them. Germline V lookup: CDR1 LGHDT, CDR2 YNNKEL (reference sequence). The CDR3 has 15 residues.

The CDR3 region is CASSGINSGGEQYF. For the CDR3, the DNA is TGTGCCAGCAGCGGTATTAATTCCGGGGGAGAGCAGTACTTC. The genes are TRBV9 and TRBJ2-7; the D gene is possibly TRBD2 (6 bases). The CDR3 runs to 14 residues. V gave up 3 bases and J gave up 7 bases, with 17 bases separating them. Germline assignment: CDR1 SGDLS and CDR2 YYNGEE.

The chain carries TRBV5-1 and TRBJ2-7; the D gene could be TRBD1 or TRBD2 (5 bases each). Per the germline V gene, CDR1 is SGHRS and CDR2 is YFSETQ. This CDR3 is built from 14 residues. V was shortened by 1 base and J by 7 bases, with 15 bases between the two germline ends. The CDR3 sequence: CASSLWDPGEEQYF. CDR3 nucleotides: TGCGCCAGCAGCTTGTGGGACCCTGGGGAAGAGCAGTACTTC.

The V call is TRBV24-1, the J call TRBJ1-5; unclear D gene. This CDR3 comprises 12 residues. The germline V gene encodes CDR1 KGHDR and CDR2 SFDVKD. Between the trimmed V and J ends, which lost 8 bases and 9 bases, there was a span of 13 bases. CDR3 amino acids: CATNQQGGPQHF. CDR3 nucleotide sequence: TGTGCCACCAACCAGCAAGGAGGGCCCCAGCATTTT.

This chain connects TRBV27 to TRBJ1-2; 7 bases match TRBD1. V was clipped by 5 bases and J by 4 bases; unmatched bases: 7. Germline CDR1 reads MNHEY; CDR2 reads SMNVEV (reference sequence). CDR3 size: 14 residues. The CDR3 spells CASSPRQGGYGYTF. CDR3 bases: TGTGCCAGCAGTCCTAGACAGGGTGGCTATGGCTACACCTTC.

The chain links TRBV5-4 to TRBJ2-7; no clear D. Germline V gives CDR1 SGHNT, CDR2 YYREEE (reference sequence). V lost 5 bases and J 6 bases, leaving 15 bases between the germline ends. The length of the CDR3 is 13 residues. The CDR3 region has the DNA TGTGCCAGCAGAGCCCAGGATGGGCGCGAGCAGTACTTC. Translation: CASRAQDGREQYF.

This clone was counted once. In DNA form, the CDR3 reads TGTGCCAGCAGCCCCTCCGGGTACGAGCAGTACTTC. It specifies CASSPSGYEQYF. The V gene is TRBV7-9, the J gene TRBJ2-7; no clear D gene. V lost 5 bases to trimming and J lost 4 bases, with 9 bases between them. Germline loops: CDR1 SEHNR, CDR2 FQNEAQ (reference sequence). This CDR3 is built from 12 residues.

The CDR3 bases are TGTGCCAGCAGCCTGGACAGGGTGAATGAGCAGTTCTTC. Protein product: CASSLDRVNEQFF. The rearrangement links TRBV5-6 to TRBJ2-1; the match to TRBD1 covers 8 bases. The CDR3 runs to 13 residues. Per germline, CDR1 SGHDT and CDR2 YYEEEE. With V trimmed by 4 bases and J by 7 bases, 4 bases remained unmatched.

The chain carries TRBV7-2 and TRBJ1-2, with D possibly being TRBD1 (6 bases). Per germline, CDR1 SGHTA and CDR2 FQGNSA. The germline V and J ends were trimmed by 5 bases and 7 bases, with 14 bases remaining between them. The CDR3 spans 13 residues. This CDR3 reads CASSRGGEGGYTF. CDR3 in DNA: TGTGCCAGCAGCCGAGGGGGGGAGGGTGGCTACACCTTC. Drawing the rest from reference TRBV7-2 and TRBJ1-2, the complete variable domain is GAGVSQSPSNKVTEKGKDVELRCDPISGHTALYWYRQSLGQGLEFLIYFQGNSAPDKSGLPSDRFSAERTGGSVSTLTIQRTQQEDSAVYLCASSRGGEGGYTFGSGTRLTVV.

The chain's CDR3 is CASSFRVGHSANYGYTF. CDR3 sequence (DNA): TGTGCCAGCAGTTTCAGGGTGGGCCATTCAGCTAACTATGGCTACACCTTC. The chain links TRBV28 to TRBJ1-2, with a weak D call TRBD1 (5 bases). The V end lost 3 bases, the J end lost 0 bases, and 17 bases lay between the germline ends. This CDR3 region has 17 residues. Germline V gene lookup returns CDR1 MDHEN and CDR2 SYDVKM.

This clone was seen once. The chain carries TRBV2 and TRBJ2-1; 7 bases map to TRBD2. CDR1 is SNHLY, CDR2 FYNNEI, per germline. V trimming: 8 bases; J trimming: 2 bases; junction bases outside the gene matches: 3. CDR3 length equals 13 residues. CDR3 region: CASGGGPYNEQFF. The CDR3 DNA follows: TGTGCCAGCGGCGGGGGACCCTACAATGAGCAGTTCTTC.

Written as DNA, the CDR3 is TGTGCCAGTAATCGAGGGTGGGCTAGCACAGATACGCAGTATTTT. The encoded protein is CASNRGWASTDTQYF. The V call is TRBV19, the J call TRBJ2-3, with D perhaps TRBD2 (5 bases). The CDR3 length is 15 residues. Germline lookup yields CDR1 LNHDA and CDR2 SQIVND (reference sequence). Trimming left V 7 bases short and J 0 bases short, with 14 bases between.

This sequence joins TRBV10-2 and TRBJ1-2; D not resolved. This CDR3 spans 15 amino acids. Looked up from germline, CDR1 is WSHSY and CDR2 is SAAADI. V lost 4 bases to trimming and J lost 8 bases, with 20 bases between them. The DNA of the CDR3 is TGCGCCAGCAGTGCGACCGCCGGGCATCGTGGAGGCTACACCTTC. Translated, it gives CASSATAGHRGGYTF.

This clone turned up a few times. This sequence joins TRBV27 and TRBJ2-1, with 9 positions matching TRBD1. CDR3 length equals 15 residues. J gave up 1 base and V 5 bases, and 3 bases lay outside the gene matches. Germline-derived CDR1 and CDR2 are MNHEY and SMNVEV (reference sequence). CDR3 loop: CASSPQGASYNEQFF. Here the CDR3 DNA reads TGTGCCAGCAGTCCACAGGGGGCTTCCTACAATGAGCAGTTCTTC.

This chain uses TRBV9 with TRBJ1-3; no clear D. Trimming left V 0 bases short and J 7 bases short, with 8 bases between. Germline lookup yields CDR1 SGDLS and CDR2 YYNGEE. CDR3 size: 13 residues. Here the CDR3 DNA reads TGTGCCAGCAGCGTAGATCCCGTGAACACCATATATTTT. As protein: CASSVDPVNTIYF.

This clone was seen only a few times. V and J are TRBV15 and TRBJ1-5; D is unresolved. CDR3 size: 18 residues. Per germline, CDR1 LNHNV and CDR2 YYDKDF (reference sequence). V lost 0 bases to trimming and J lost 0 bases, with 15 bases between them. The CDR3 DNA reads TGTGCCACCAGCAGAGATTCGCCGGAGTTCGATAGCAATCAGCCCCAGCATTTT. Translation: CATSRDSPEFDSNQPQHF.